Shown below are 27 T cell receptor beta chains from a single sample sequenced in a study of T cells in Graves' hyperthyroidism and ophthalmopathy. RNA transcripts yielded amplified TCR beta CDR3 regions. The HTBI primer set was used in a first-round RT-PCR of the TCR CDR3. TCRdb reprocessed the multiplex PCR reads with MiXCR, giving one entry per CDR3 protein. The sample consists of hundreds of thousands of distinct CDR3 sequences, approximately 19% of them appearing once. The sample was blood. Receptors were obtained from a woman in her fifties or sixties with Graves' hyperthyroidism that later progressed to Graves' ophthalmopathy.

The chain carries TRBV19 and TRBJ2-6; TRBD2 is a possible D gene (6 bases). This CDR3 region has 16 residues. The ends were cut back, 3 bases at V and 2 bases at J, with 11 bases in the middle. CDR1 and CDR2 from the germline V gene are LNHDA and SQIVND (reference sequence). CDR3 sequence (DNA): TGTGCCAGTAGTATTTTCGGGGGTCCTGGGGCCAACGTCCTGACTTTC. Its translation: CASSIFGGPGANVLTF.

The table lists this clonotype with many counts. The chain is built from TRBV2 and TRBJ1-1; 10 bases fit TRBD1. CDR3 length: 14 residues. V gave up 11 bases and J gave up 1 base; unmatched junction bases: 7. CDR1 and CDR2 (germline): SNHLY, FYNNEI. The CDR3 coding sequence is TGTGCCCTGGGACAGGGGATCACGAACACTGAAGCTTTCTTT. Translated: CALGQGITNTEAFF.

This sequence joins TRBV30 and TRBJ1-1; D is unresolved. The CDR3 is 12 amino acids. V gave up 7 bases and J gave up 8 bases, with 17 bases separating them. Germline CDR1 GTSNPN, CDR2 SVGIG (reference sequence). Written as DNA, the CDR3 is TGTGCCTACGACCCACGCGGGGTGGAAGCTTTCTTT. It codes for CAYDPRGVEAFF.

This clonotype was counted at least ten times. This chain joins TRBV27 and TRBJ2-4; 8 nucleotides match TRBD1. The CDR3 sequence is 15 residues long. Germline CDR1 reads MNHEY; CDR2 reads SMNVEV (reference sequence). V shed 3 bases, J shed 7 bases, and the junction held 8 bases outside the gene matches. DNA for the CDR3: TGTGCCAGCAGTTTCTCGGGACAGGAGAGGAACATTCAGTACTTC. This encodes CASSFSGQERNIQYF.

The V call is TRBV20-1, the J call TRBJ1-2; TRBD1 matches at 10 bases. V gave up 1 base and J gave up 11 bases; unmatched junction bases: 10. Germline V gene data show CDR1 as DFQATT and CDR2 as SNEGSKA (reference sequence). The CDR3 consists of 14 residues. The CDR3 DNA reads as TGCAGTGCTAGAGGTCCGGGACAGGGGCGCGCGTACACCTTC. Translated, it gives CSARGPGQGRAYTF.

The rearrangement joins TRBV19 to TRBJ2-3; D unclear. Germline values: CDR1 LNHDA, CDR2 SQIVND (reference sequence). This CDR3 comprises 13 residues. V dropped 7 bases and J dropped 4 bases, with 12 bases sitting between them. This CDR3 is CASTPRAPDTQYF. The CDR3 DNA reads as TGTGCCAGTACCCCTCGGGCCCCAGATACGCAGTATTTT.

Ten or more counts support this clonotype. V gene TRBV2 combines with J gene TRBJ1-2; no definite D call. The ends were cut back, 4 bases at V and 5 bases at J, with 8 bases in the middle. The CDR3 sequence is 12 residues long. The germline V gene encodes CDR1 SNHLY and CDR2 FYNNEI. CDR3 DNA sequence: TGTGCCAGCAGTGGAGAGGGTTATGGCTACACCTTC. Translating gives CASSGEGYGYTF.

This clonotype was observed many times. The chain has TRBV28 and TRBJ1-1; D not resolved. The CDR3 extends over 12 amino acids. Per the germline V gene, CDR1 is MDHEN and CDR2 is SYDVKM. Trimming took 0 bases from V and 6 from J, leaving 5 bases between them. CDR3 loop: CASSLWGSEAFF. The CDR3 coding sequence is TGTGCCAGCAGTTTATGGGGATCTGAAGCTTTCTTT.

This clonotype came up many times. The chain joins TRBV5-6 to TRBJ1-2, with D perhaps TRBD1 (5 bases). V lost 3 bases and J 3 bases, leaving 9 bases between the germline ends. Germline lookup yields CDR1 SGHDT and CDR2 YYEEEE. The CDR3 totals 13 residues. Here the CDR3 DNA reads TGTGCCAGCAGCTCAGGGTTGGACTATGGCTACACCTTC. Translating it yields CASSSGLDYGYTF.

This chain uses TRBV15 with TRBJ1-3; D call uncertain. CDR3 length: 15 amino acids. V was shortened by 0 bases and J by 10 bases, with 16 bases between the two germline ends. CDR1 and CDR2 (germline): LNHNV, YYDKDF (reference sequence). The CDR3, as DNA: TGTGCCACCAGCAGAGATGGACCACCGGGAGGGACCATATATTTT. The encoded protein is CATSRDGPPGGTIYF.

This clonotype was found a few times. The rearrangement uses TRBV27 and TRBJ1-5; D is undetermined. The CDR3 covers 14 residues. Deletions cut 8 bases from V and 5 bases from J, with 16 bases between. Germline CDR1 reads MNHEY; CDR2 reads SMNVEV (reference sequence). CDR3: CASGNRGRDQPQHF. The CDR3 DNA is TGTGCCAGCGGCAATCGGGGTCGGGATCAGCCCCAGCATTTT.

This chain uses TRBV7-9 with TRBJ2-7, with 8 bases identical to TRBD1. This CDR3 contains 17 residues. The V gene end was trimmed by 5 bases and the J gene end by 0 bases; junction bases not matched to a gene: 12. Germline CDR1 and CDR2: SEHNR and FQNEAQ (reference sequence). CDR3 amino acids: CASSTRGTGGASYEQYF. The DNA for the CDR3 is TGTGCCAGCAGCACCCGCGGAACAGGGGGAGCCTCCTACGAGCAGTACTTC.

The table lists this clonotype with a few counts. The chain has TRBV10-3 and TRBJ1-2; TRBD1 aligns across 7 bases. The CDR3 sequence is 15 residues long. V dropped 0 bases and J dropped 2; count of bases not matched to a gene: 3. Germline assignment: CDR1 ENHRY and CDR2 SYGVKD. CDR3 DNA sequence: TGTGCCATCAGTGAGTCAGGGGGCTTGAACTATGGCTACACCTTC. This codes for CAISESGGLNYGYTF.

In this sample, this clonotype turned up a few times. This chain links TRBV5-8 with TRBJ1-4, with a tentative D call TRBD1 (6 bases). CDR3 size: 14 residues. The germline V gene has CDR1 SGHTS and CDR2 YDEGEE. V was shortened by 4 bases and J by 4 bases, with 11 bases between the two germline ends. The CDR3 is CASSPGHFNEKLFF. Here the CDR3 DNA reads TGTGCCAGCAGCCCGGGACACTTTAATGAAAAACTGTTTTTT.

Many counts were recorded for this clonotype. This chain joins TRBV6-1 and TRBJ1-2; D is possibly TRBD1 (5 bases). V was cut by 4 bases and J by 5 bases, with 23 bases left in between. The V gene's germline CDR1 is MNHNS and CDR2 SASEGT. The CDR3 spans 17 residues. The CDR3 here is CASSASGRIAGGYGYTF. As DNA, the CDR3 is TGTGCCAGCAGTGCCTCGGGACGGATCGCCGGAGGGTATGGCTACACCTTC.

This clonotype was counted between two and nine times. The rearrangement links TRBV3-1 to TRBJ2-5; a weak D match, TRBD2 (5 bases). V was cut by 8 bases and J by 3 bases, with 13 bases left in between. The CDR3 is 13 amino acids. Germline CDR1 LGHDT, CDR2 YNNKEL (reference sequence). For the CDR3, the DNA is TGTGCCAGCCAGGCAGCGGATGAAGAGACCCAGTACTTC. The encoded protein is CASQAADEETQYF.

This clonotype was seen ten or more times. This chain joins TRBV20-1 and TRBJ1-5, with 7 bases matching TRBD1. The CDR3 consists of 15 residues. The V gene's germline CDR1 is DFQATT and CDR2 SNEGSKA (reference sequence). V trimming: 3 bases; J trimming: 7 bases; junction bases outside the gene matches: 12. The CDR3 sequence: CSASPGQVIGQPQHF. Written as DNA, the CDR3 is TGCAGTGCTAGCCCTGGACAGGTGATCGGGCAGCCCCAGCATTTT.

This clonotype was seen at least ten times. The chain is built from TRBV12-3 or TRBV12-4 and TRBJ1-1, with a possible D match to TRBD1 (5 bases). With 3 bases removed from V and 2 bases from J, the gap between germline ends came to 13 bases. This CDR3 comprises 15 residues. DNA of the CDR3: TGTGCCAGCAGTTTTAGGGGTCAGGGTAACACTGAAGCTTTCTTT. Protein product: CASSFRGQGNTEAFF.

This clonotype occurred many times. This chain connects TRBV12-3 or TRBV12-4 to TRBJ1-2; D is uncertain. The V and J ends lost 3 bases and 8 bases respectively, with 10 bases between them. This CDR3 has 12 residues. In nucleotides, the CDR3 is TGTGCCAGCAGTTTCGTTAATGGGGGCTACACCTTC. Translation: CASSFVNGGYTF.

The rearrangement joins TRBV4-1 to TRBJ2-5; tentative D call: TRBD2 (5 bases). V was shortened by 1 base and J by 5 bases, with 14 bases between the two germline ends. The CDR3 has 15 residues. Germline CDR1 reads MGHRA; CDR2 reads YSYEKL. CDR3: CASSQVDGVLETQYF. In DNA form, the CDR3 reads TGCGCCAGCAGCCAAGTAGACGGGGTGTTGGAGACCCAGTACTTC.

This clonotype appeared a few times. The chain links TRBV6-1 to TRBJ1-6; 7 nucleotides align to TRBD1. The CDR3 has 11 amino acids. CDR1 and CDR2 from the germline V gene are MNHNS and SASEGT. V was pared by 10 bases and J by 8 bases, with 2 bases of the junction left unmatched. CDR3 bases: TGTGCCACCACAGGGGATTCACCCCTCCACTTT. It is translated as CATTGDSPLHF.

With regard to this clonotype: With a much larger clone just one base away, this may be a read error. This sequence joins TRBV5-1 and TRBJ1-1, with 11 nucleotides matching TRBD1. There are 18 residues in the CDR3. Looked up from germline, CDR1 is SGHRS and CDR2 is YFSETQ. CDR3 residues: CVSSFIGQGAPMNTEAFF. In DNA form, the CDR3 reads TGCGTCAGCAGCTTTATAGGACAGGGGGCCCCTATGAACACTGAAGCTTTCTTT.

This clonotype has ten or more counts. The rearrangement links TRBV7-3 to TRBJ1-1; D is unresolved. The ends were cut back, 2 bases at V and 0 bases at J, with 7 bases in the middle. This CDR3 contains 14 residues. Per the germline V gene, CDR1 is SGHTA and CDR2 is FQGTGA. The CDR3 DNA reads TGTGCCAGCAGCTTAGCACGGGTGAACACTGAAGCTTTCTTT. Amino acid sequence: CASSLARVNTEAFF.

This clonotype was picked up one time. The J gene is TRBJ1-1, the V gene TRBV7-9; maybe TRBD1 (5 bases). Trimming took 7 bases from V and 3 from J, leaving 15 bases between them. The V gene's germline CDR1 is SEHNR and CDR2 FQNEAQ (reference sequence). This CDR3 comprises 14 residues. CDR3 residues: CASTVDISDTEAFF. The CDR3 nucleotides are TGTGCCAGCACCGTGGACATCTCCGACACTGAAGCTTTCTTT.

This clonotype was counted at least ten times. The rearrangement joins TRBV3-1 to TRBJ1-6, with D possibly TRBD1 on 6 matching bases. The V gene lost 7 bases and the J gene lost 6 bases, with 10 bases spanning the gap. The germline CDR1 and CDR2 sequences are LGHDT and YNNKEL (reference sequence). The CDR3 loop spans 13 amino acids. The CDR3 loop is CASIAGVNSPLHF. The CDR3, as DNA: TGTGCCAGCATAGCAGGGGTTAATTCACCCCTCCACTTT.

The chain combines TRBV12-3 or TRBV12-4 with TRBJ2-2; 8 nucleotides line up with TRBD2. V was clipped by 6 bases and J by 3 bases; unmatched bases: 6. The CDR3 loop spans 15 amino acids. In DNA, the CDR3 is TGTGCCAGCAGCCCGCCGGGGGGGTACACCGGGGAGCTGTTTTTT. It is translated as CASSPPGGYTGELFF.

The chain joins TRBV15 to TRBJ1-5, with 9 bases lining up with TRBD1. The CDR3 spans 15 residues. The V gene end was trimmed by 5 bases and the J gene end by 2 bases; junction bases not matched to a gene: 4. The germline CDR1 and CDR2 sequences are LNHNV and YYDKDF (reference sequence). CDR3 nucleotide sequence: TGTGCCACCAGCTTATGGACAGGGGGCAATCAGCCCCAGCATTTT. This translates into CATSLWTGGNQPQHF.